The clone carrying this T cell receptor beta chain rates as medium-sized (0.01 to 0.1%). No antigen is known for it. It was with 60 Vbeta and 13 Jbeta primers that the PCR ran. Assay used: immunoSEQ multiplex PCR; TCRdb lists only in-frame clones, some missing. In the table there are some 120,000 clones, 8% to 10% of which are singletons. V dropped 4 bases and J dropped 0; count of bases not matched to a gene: 9. The CDR3 totals 18 residues. Per the germline V gene, CDR1 is SGHRS and CDR2 is YFSETQ. This sample is drawn from a study of cytomegalovirus exposure and HLA in healthy donors. Study results and limitations: In a later analysis, the majority of CMV-associated beta chains seemingly showed HLA restriction. Usually a TCR sequence was rare, but some public TCRs were found in many donors. Accounts indicate the classifier identified cytomegalovirus status with strong specificity and sensitivity.

The chain links TRBV5-1 to TRBJ2-6, with TRBD2 matching over 8 bases. The source of this sequence is a man aged 30-40 years in good health and CMV-seronegative. The sample consisted of PBMCs. The CDR3 protein is CASSPGLALSSGANVLTF. DNA of the CDR3: TGCGCCAGCAGCCCCGGACTAGCTTTGAGCTCTGGGGCCAACGTCCTGACTTTC.